These 29 T cell receptor beta chains were sequenced from one sample in a study of identifying expanded T cells in peripheral blood. The assay was immunoSEQ multiplex PCR, and TCRdb's table has in-frame clones only and misses some. Among around 60,000 clones listed, about 83% were seen once. Sequenced material: blood. These TCRs come from a person aged 18 to 75 in good health.

The chain joins TRBV30 to TRBJ2-5; 7 bases match TRBD1. Germline CDR1 and CDR2: GTSNPN and SVGIG (reference sequence). Germline trimming cut 1 base from V and 5 bases from J; bases unmatched to any gene: 7. The CDR3 is made up of 14 amino acids. CDR3 bases: TGTGCCTGGAGTGGACGACAGGGTAGGGAGACCCAGTACTTC. As protein: CAWSGRQGRETQYF.

J is TRBJ1-4 and V is TRBV2; D might be TRBD1 (6 bases). The CDR3 spans 15 residues. Trimming stripped 3 bases from V and 12 bases from J, with 20 bases between. Germline CDR1 reads SNHLY; CDR2 reads FYNNEI. The CDR3 protein is CASSDQTGMTSELFF. The DNA for the CDR3 is TGTGCCAGCAGTGACCAGACAGGAATGACCTCGGAACTGTTTTTT.

V is TRBV29-1 and J is TRBJ2-6; 14 bases fit TRBD2. The CDR3 is 18 residues long. Germline-derived CDR1 and CDR2 are SQVTM and ANQGSEA. V lost 3 bases, J lost 0 bases, and 4 bases stayed unmatched. The chain's CDR3 is CSVDGTSGGLSGANVLTF. The CDR3 DNA sequence: TGCAGCGTTGACGGGACTAGCGGGGGCCTCTCTGGGGCCAACGTCCTGACTTTC.

This clone was counted between two and nine times. The chain links TRBV5-4 to TRBJ2-7, with no clear D. Per the germline V gene, CDR1 is SGHNT and CDR2 is YYREEE (reference sequence). Trimming took 0 bases from V and 0 from J, leaving 10 bases between them. This CDR3 contains 15 residues. Here the CDR3 reads CASSLGTLSSYEQYF. The DNA of the CDR3 is TGTGCCAGCAGCTTGGGAACTCTTAGCTCCTACGAGCAGTACTTC.

The gene calls are TRBV25-1 and TRBJ2-5; 7 positions match TRBD2. This CDR3 spans 13 amino acids. Germline V CDR1 and CDR2: MGHDK, SYGVNS. Trimming took 5 bases from V and 5 from J; bases not matched to a gene: 5. The CDR3 sequence: CASSPPGGETQYF. The CDR3 bases are TGTGCCAGCAGTCCCCCCGGGGGGGAGACCCAGTACTTC.

The chain employs TRBV6-5 and TRBJ2-7; D unclear. V was cut by 4 bases and J by 3 bases, with 7 bases left in between. CDR1 and CDR2 (germline): MNHEY, SVGAGI. CDR3 length equals 12 residues. CDR3 in amino acids: CASSWAYYEQYV. The CDR3 DNA follows: TGTGCCAGCAGTTGGGCTTACTACGAGCAGTACGTC.

The rearrangement joins TRBV6-6 to TRBJ2-7; perhaps TRBD2 as D (5 bases). The V end lost 5 bases, the J end lost 6 bases, and 14 bases lay between the germline ends. Germline V gene sequence: CDR1 MNHNY, CDR2 SVGAGI (reference sequence). The CDR3 runs 13 residues. The CDR3 region is CASSPLGEGEQYV. The CDR3 DNA reads as TGTGCCAGCAGTCCCCTCGGGGAAGGCGAGCAGTACGTC.

V and J are TRBV19 and TRBJ2-5, with 7 bases lining up with TRBD1. This CDR3 comprises 14 residues. Germline values: CDR1 LNHDA, CDR2 SQIVND (reference sequence). The junction had 3 bases not matched to a gene; V was cut back by 4 bases and J by 1 base. CDR3 DNA sequence: TGTGCCAGTAGTACTAGGACAGGCCAAGAGACCCAGTACTTC. Translating it yields CASSTRTGQETQYF. The entire variable domain, with the rest obtained from reference TRBV19 and TRBJ2-5, is as follows: DGGITQSPKYLFRKEGQNVTLSCEQNLNHDAMYWYRQDPGQGLRLIYYSQIVNDFQKGDIAEGYSVSREKKESFPLTVTSAQKNPTAFYLCASSTRTGQETQYFGPGTRLLVL.

The chain combines TRBV7-7 with TRBJ2-3; 10 bases align to TRBD2. Germline V gene lookup returns CDR1 SSHAT and CDR2 FNYEAQ (reference sequence). The CDR3 spans 15 residues. With 5 bases clipped from V and 9 bases from J, the junction kept 11 bases outside the gene matches. As DNA, the CDR3 is TGTGCCAGCAGCCGGTCGGGGCTAGCGGGGGAGACGCAGTATTTT. Its translation is CASSRSGLAGETQYF. Drawing the rest from reference TRBV7-7 and TRBJ2-3, the complete variable domain is GAGVSQSPRYKVTKRGQDVTLRCDPISSHATLYWYQQALGQGPEFLTYFNYEAQPDKSGLPSDRFSAERPEGSISTLTIQRTEQRDSAMYRCASSRSGLAGETQYFGPGTRLTVL.

The sample holds one count of this clone. This sequence joins TRBV25-1 and TRBJ2-2; TRBD1 aligns across 8 bases. CDR1 and CDR2 from the germline V gene are MGHDK and SYGVNS. The length of the CDR3 is 15 residues. J gave up 4 bases and V 7 bases, and 8 bases lay outside the gene matches. CDR3 DNA sequence: TGTGCCAGCAAGGAGGACAGGGTTATCACCGGGGAGCTGTTTTTT. As protein: CASKEDRVITGELFF. The full variable domain, completed using reference TRBV25-1 and TRBJ2-2, is EADIYQTPRYLVIGTGKKITLECSQTMGHDKMYWYQQDPGMELHLIHYSYGVNSTEKGDLSSESTVSRIRTEHFPLTLESARPSHTSQYLCASKEDRVITGELFFGEGSRLTVL.

V usage is TRBV7-9 and J usage is TRBJ2-7; D is unclear. CDR1 is SEHNR and CDR2 is FQNEAQ in the germline V gene (reference sequence). Trimming cost V 5 bases and J 3 bases, with 8 bases left between them. This CDR3 is built from 12 residues. CDR3 protein: CASSTDHYEQYF. The CDR3 DNA reads TGTGCCAGCAGCACGGACCACTACGAGCAGTACTTC.

The rearrangement joins TRBV9 to TRBJ2-2; 10 nucleotides match TRBD2. The germline gives CDR1 SGDLS, CDR2 YYNGEE. The CDR3 totals 16 residues. Unmatched junction bases numbered 5, after V lost 0 bases and J lost 6 bases. CDR3 residues: CASSVVPSGGSGELFF. In DNA, the CDR3 is TGTGCCAGCAGCGTAGTCCCTAGCGGGGGATCCGGGGAGCTGTTTTTT.

This chain uses TRBV7-8 with TRBJ1-5, with TRBD1 as a possible D gene (6 bases). V was pared by 4 bases and J by 15 bases, with 19 bases between. CDR3 size: 13 residues. CDR1 is SGHVS, CDR2 FQNEAQ, per germline. Here the CDR3 DNA reads TGTGCCAGCAGCTCACTACAGGGTGCTTTACTGCATTTT. Amino acid sequence: CASSSLQGALLHF.

The chain combines TRBV6-4 with TRBJ1-5; D unresolved. With 0 bases removed from V and 4 bases from J, the gap between germline ends came to 7 bases. The CDR3 spans 14 residues. Germline loops: CDR1 MRHNA, CDR2 SNTAGT. CDR3 sequence reads: CASSDSAGNQPQHF. The DNA of the CDR3 is TGTGCCAGCAGTGACTCGGCGGGAAATCAGCCCCAGCATTTT.

The chain links TRBV19 to TRBJ2-7, with D hard to call. The CDR3 sequence is 13 residues long. V was pared by 4 bases and J by 5 bases, with 12 bases between. Germline lookup yields CDR1 LNHDA and CDR2 SQIVND (reference sequence). The CDR3 is CASSNRLGNEQYV. The CDR3 DNA sequence: TGTGCCAGTAGTAACCGGCTAGGGAACGAGCAGTACGTC.

The gene calls are TRBV6-5 and TRBJ1-6; D remains ambiguous. Between the trimmed V and J ends, which lost 0 bases and 10 bases, there was a span of 16 bases. Germline CDR1 is MNHEY and CDR2 is SVGAGI. The CDR3 runs 16 residues. The CDR3 DNA is TGTGCCAGCAGTTACTCGAGTTGGGCGGGCGGGTCACCCCTCCACTTT. Protein: CASSYSSWAGGSPLHF.

The chain joins TRBV5-5 to TRBJ1-1; D is ambiguous. Germline V gives CDR1 SGHKS, CDR2 YYEKEE (reference sequence). This CDR3 has 14 amino acids. With 0 bases removed from V and 8 bases from J, the gap between germline ends came to 14 bases. CDR3 sequence reads: CASSLGGHKTEAFF. CDR3 DNA sequence: TGTGCCAGCAGCTTGGGGGGTCATAAAACGGAAGCTTTCTTT.

This clone was seen a handful of times. The rearrangement uses TRBV10-3 and TRBJ1-2; the D gene is possibly TRBD1 (5 bases). CDR3 length equals 12 residues. Looked up from germline, CDR1 is ENHRY and CDR2 is SYGVKD. V shed 7 bases and J shed 8 bases, with 14 bases lying between them. As DNA, the CDR3 is TGTGCCATCACCGGACACGGGGGGGGCTACACCTTC. Residues: CAITGHGGGYTF.

This CDR3 is CASSSPGQANEEQYF. DNA for the CDR3: TGTGCCAGCAGTTCTCCGGGACAGGCCAACGAGGAGCAGTACTTC. The J gene is TRBJ2-7, the V gene TRBV27; 8 bases line up with TRBD1. The length of the CDR3 is 15 residues. Germline-derived CDR1 and CDR2 are MNHEY and SMNVEV (reference sequence). V shed 4 bases and J 7 bases; nucleotides not matched to a gene: 12.

This chain joins TRBV27 and TRBJ2-5; D tentatively reads TRBD1 or TRBD2 (5 bases each). Germline CDR1 is MNHEY and CDR2 is SMNVEV (reference sequence). The CDR3 covers 15 residues. Trimming pared 3 bases from V and 2 bases from J, leaving 13 bases between. The chain's CDR3 is CASSLIPGRQETQYF. CDR3 DNA: TGTGCCAGCAGTTTGATTCCGGGACGGCAAGAGACCCAGTACTTC.

CDR3 sequence reads: CASSQATYNEQFF. CDR3 coding DNA: TGTGCCAGCAGTCAGGCCACCTACAATGAGCAGTTCTTC. The chain uses TRBV9 and TRBJ2-1; D gene unclear. The CDR3 is 13 amino acids. Trimming cost V 5 bases and J 2 bases, with 8 bases left between them. Germline-derived CDR1 and CDR2 are SGDLS and YYNGEE.

J is TRBJ2-1 and V is TRBV7-9; D tentatively fits TRBD1 or TRBD2 (6 bases each). Germline V gene lookup returns CDR1 SEHNR and CDR2 FQNEAQ (reference sequence). The CDR3 contains 16 residues. V was cut by 2 bases and J by 4 bases, with 15 bases left in between. As DNA, the CDR3 is TGTGCCAGCAGCTTATCCATCGGGGGCGAGTACAATGAGCAGTTCTTC. The encoded protein is CASSLSIGGEYNEQFF.

The gene calls are TRBV9 and TRBJ2-1; 8 bases map to TRBD2. The CDR3 spans 16 residues. The V gene end was trimmed by 3 bases and the J gene end by 3 bases; junction bases not matched to a gene: 8. Looked up from germline, CDR1 is SGDLS and CDR2 is YYNGEE. The CDR3 reads CASSGSGLGIYNEQFF. For the CDR3, the DNA is TGTGCCAGCAGCGGCTCGGGACTAGGGATCTACAATGAGCAGTTCTTC.

V usage is TRBV10-2 and J usage is TRBJ2-2; 10 bases agree with TRBD2. The CDR3 covers 14 residues. Losses at the gene ends were 6 bases for V and 3 bases for J; bases not matched to a gene: 1. Germline V CDR1 and CDR2: WSHSY, SAAADI. CDR3 protein: CASSLAGDTGELFF. Here the CDR3 DNA reads TGCGCCAGCAGCCTAGCGGGAGACACCGGGGAGCTGTTTTTT.

The V gene is TRBV13, the J gene TRBJ2-2; either TRBD1 or TRBD2 may supply D (6 bases each). V lost 6 bases, J lost 3 bases, and 17 bases lay in between. The germline CDR1 and CDR2 sequences are PRHDT and FYEKMQ (reference sequence). CDR3 length equals 16 residues. The CDR3 reads CASRPEGGRYTGELFF. CDR3 nucleotides: TGTGCCAGCAGGCCCGAAGGGGGGCGGTACACCGGGGAGCTGTTTTTT.

This chain connects TRBV6-6 to TRBJ1-5; 7 bases are a match to TRBD1. V shed 6 bases, J shed 2 bases, and the junction held 4 bases outside the gene matches. Germline-derived CDR1 and CDR2 are MNHNY and SVGAGI (reference sequence). This CDR3 is built from 14 residues. The CDR3 region is CASSQGGGNQPQHF. CDR3 bases: TGTGCCAGCAGCCAGGGGGGGGGCAATCAGCCCCAGCATTTT.

This clone was counted a single time. The chain couples TRBV10-3 to TRBJ2-1; D unresolved. This CDR3 is 15 amino acids long. V gave up 0 bases and J gave up 13 bases, with 19 bases separating them. CDR1 is ENHRY, CDR2 SYGVKD, per germline. The CDR3 reads CAISESTSGKLEQFF. The CDR3 DNA reads TGTGCCATCAGTGAGTCGACGTCTGGCAAGCTGGAACAGTTCTTC.

This chain uses TRBV6-9 with TRBJ1-2; D gene ambiguous. The CDR3 loop spans 16 amino acids. Germline V gene lookup returns CDR1 MNHGY and CDR2 SVAAGI. Trimming removed 2 bases from V and 3 bases from J, with 16 bases in between. The CDR3 DNA is TGTGCCAGCAGTTATAGGGCCCAAGTTTATGACTATGGCTACACCTTC. It is translated as CASSYRAQVYDYGYTF.

This chain connects TRBV30 to TRBJ2-1; 7 nucleotides align to TRBD1. J gave up 15 bases and V 6 bases, and 14 bases lay outside the gene matches. This CDR3 has 12 amino acids. In germline, CDR1 is GTSNPN, CDR2 SVGIG (reference sequence). DNA of the CDR3: TGTGCCTGTATCTCTGAAGGGGGCCGACTGTTCTTC. Protein: CACISEGGRLFF.